This T cell receptor beta chain is from a study of blood T cell repertoires in COVID-19. In the study overall: The analysed material was cDNA or gDNA that came from T cells, B-cell-depleted T cells, or PBMCs.

Between the trimmed V and J ends, which lost 6 bases and 5 bases, there was a span of 16 bases. The germline V gene has CDR1 MNHEY and CDR2 SVGAGI. This CDR3 contains 14 residues. Sequencing was performed with immunoSEQ multiplex PCR; in TCRdb, only in-frame clones are kept and a portion is missing. The table includes about 190,000 clones, about nine tenths detected once. Sequencing was carried out using peripheral blood. The receptor was isolated from a man aged 18 to 29 with active or convalescent COVID-19. J is TRBJ1-2 and V is TRBV6-5; TRBD1 might be the D (5 bases). CDR3 coding DNA: TGTGCCAGCAGGTGGGGGGAGGGGACTTATGGCTACACCTTC. Encoded protein: CASRWGEGTYGYTF.